This TCR beta chain was found in a study of CD8+CD57+ T cells in acquired aplastic anemia. Study background: When averaged, DNA from sorted CD4+ and CD8+ cells came to 2.5 to 4 ug. Whole-study results and caveats: Statistical testing detected no significant gap in CD8+ Simpson's diversity between patients and controls. Patients and controls had in common 25 to 35 CD8+ CDR3 sequences.

Only patients with CD8+CD57+ cell expansion on flow cytometry were chosen for sequencing. Severe acquired aplastic anemia was diagnosed in all patients. The template for TCR beta VDJ and CDR3 sequence profiling was genomic DNA. TCRdb processed the reads anew with MiXCR; each CDR3 protein has one entry. The table includes 160,000 or so distinct CDR3 sequences, 47% detected once. A note on this clonotype: What it recognizes is unknown.

The CDR3 runs to 12 residues. The germline gives CDR1 SNHLY, CDR2 FYNNEI. Trimming cost V 4 bases and J 4 bases, with 7 bases left between them. Sequencing used sorted CD4+, CD8+, or CD8+CD57+ T cells (not recorded which) from PBMCs. The chain employs TRBV2 and TRBJ1-2, with D hard to call. This TCR derives from a human donor with aplastic anemia. The CDR3 is CASSGRAYGYTF. CDR3 in DNA: TGTGCCAGCAGTGGCCGGGCCTATGGCTACACCTTC.